The 5 T cell receptor beta chains given below trace back to one sample, sequenced in a study of T cell changes during pregnancy in multiple sclerosis. The protocol was immunoSEQ multiplex PCR, while the TCRdb copy is restricted to in-frame clones and leaves out a portion. The table includes approximately 89,000 clones, 85% to 95% detected once. Sequenced material: peripheral blood, taken in the third trimester of pregnancy. These receptors were collected from a female donor with multiple sclerosis, enrolled in a pregnancy study.

V usage is TRBV10-3 and J usage is TRBJ2-7; 10 bases are a match to TRBD1. CDR1 and CDR2 (germline): ENHRY, SYGVKD. The J segment lost 6 bases and the V segment lost 10 bases, leaving 9 bases of the junction unmatched. This CDR3 spans 13 amino acids. CDR3 sequence: CATGTGEPGEQYF. The CDR3 DNA follows: TGTGCCACCGGGACAGGGGAACCGGGCGAGCAGTACTTC.

This chain links TRBV9 with TRBJ2-5; the D gene is possibly TRBD1 (5 bases). CDR1 is SGDLS and CDR2 is YYNGEE in the germline V gene. This CDR3 has 15 amino acids. The V end lost 4 bases, the J end lost 2 bases, and 15 bases lay between the germline ends. The CDR3 sequence: CASSHTPTEQETQYF. CDR3 DNA sequence: TGTGCCAGCAGCCACACCCCGACAGAACAAGAGACCCAGTACTTC.

This sequence joins TRBV5-1 and TRBJ1-2, with a possible D match to TRBD1 (6 bases). Germline CDR1 is SGHRS and CDR2 is YFSETQ. This CDR3 comprises 14 residues. Deletions cut 4 bases from V and 3 bases from J, with 13 bases between. CDR3: CASSPDSPHYGYTF. CDR3 nucleotide sequence: TGCGCCAGCAGCCCGGACAGCCCCCACTATGGCTACACCTTC.

This chain uses TRBV5-1 with TRBJ2-7; 12 bases are a match to TRBD2. CDR1 SGHRS and CDR2 YFSETQ come from the germline V gene. J gave up 6 bases and V 4 bases, and 8 bases lay outside the gene matches. This CDR3 has 15 residues. The CDR3, as DNA: TGCGCCAGCAGCAAGGCTAGCGGGGGGGCCGTCGAGCAGTACTTC. Protein: CASSKASGGAVEQYF.

There are a few counts of this clone. This chain uses TRBV6-5 with TRBJ2-2; D unclear. The CDR3 is made up of 15 amino acids. CDR1 MNHEY and CDR2 SVGAGI come from the germline V gene. Trimming left V 5 bases short and J 0 bases short, with 10 bases between. CDR3 sequence: CASSTRISNTGELFF. In DNA form, the CDR3 reads TGTGCCAGCAGTACCAGGATCTCGAACACCGGGGAGCTGTTTTTT.